This T cell receptor (beta chain) stems from a study of cytotoxic CD8 clonotypes in ibrutinib-treated CLL. Study-level information: Of the patients, around 12 were relapsed/refractory, over 14 treatment-naive and 17 to 18 IGHV unmutated. Study-level points and caveats: Clonality went up at ibrutinib response and then declined back toward baseline at progression. Different sampling times were used for sustained-remission and progressing patients.

Comment on this clone: Its target is not known.

The intended depth for sequencing was 1 in 200,000 to 1 in 1 million T cells. Assay used: immunoSEQ multiplex PCR; TCRdb lists only in-frame clones, some missing. The sample consists of fewer than 300,000 clones, around 69% of them appearing once. Germline V gene lookup returns CDR1 SGHRS and CDR2 YFSETQ. This CDR3 is 12 amino acids long. With 3 bases removed from V and 1 base from J, the gap between germline ends came to 4 bases. This chain uses TRBV5-1 with TRBJ2-5; D not certain. This TCR came from a human donor with chronic lymphocytic leukemia. Sample: PBMCs, taken at disease progression, from a patient treated with ibrutinib. The CDR3 coding sequence is TGCGCCAGCAGCTCCCGCCAAGAGACCCAGTACTTC. Its translation: CASSSRQETQYF.